This T cell receptor beta chain was identified during a study of blood T cell repertoires in COVID-19. The wider study: COVID-19 samples collected from the United States, Italy and Spain covered acute and convalescent phases. In each case, the material was cDNA or gDNA derived from T cells, B-cell-depleted T cells, or PBMCs.

Per the authors' pipeline: Amplified reference gene primers provided the basis for estimating nucleated cell counts. Profiling relied on immunoSEQ multiplex PCR, and the TCRdb table lists in-frame clones only, not all of them. V, J and clone size are taken as reported in that table, and D and trimming were inferred from the DNA itself. In the table there are 310,000 or so clones, approximately 84% of which are singletons. This clone was counted a single time. Sequencing was carried out using peripheral blood. The clonotype was recovered from a woman under 40 who had recovered from COVID-19.

CDR3: CASSKGTSGAYTAETQYF. The CDR3 DNA reads as TGTGCCAGCAGCAAAGGGACTAGCGGGGCCTACACGGCGGAGACCCAGTACTTC. The gene calls are TRBV7-6 and TRBJ2-5, with 13 positions matching TRBD2. Germline V CDR1 and CDR2: SGHVS, FNYEAQ. The CDR3 has 18 amino acids. The V gene end was trimmed by 5 bases and the J gene end by 5 bases; junction bases not matched to a gene: 14.